The 28 T cell receptor beta chains listed next were all sequenced from one sample in a study of OX40 agonist ivuxolimab in advanced cancers. Method: immunoSEQ multiplex PCR; TCRdb's copy keeps in-frame clones and lacks some. The data show 77,000 or so clones, over 80% seen once. This material consisted of CD4+ or CD8+ T cells sorted from blood, taken in a trial of the OX40 agonist ivuxolimab. The receptors originated from an adult with an advanced solid tumor such as melanoma, head and neck, liver or kidney cancer.

This rearrangement joins TRBV28 to TRBJ2-1; D may be TRBD2 (6 bases). This CDR3 is 15 amino acids long. Germline CDR1 is MDHEN and CDR2 is SYDVKM. Deletions cut 9 bases from V and 7 bases from J, with 22 bases between. The CDR3 nucleotides read TGTGCCAGTTACGCCCCGCAAGGTGGAGGGAATGAGCAGTTCTTC. Translated, it gives CASYAPQGGGNEQFF.

The V call is TRBV25-1, the J call TRBJ2-3; possibly TRBD1 for D (8 bases). Germline CDR1 and CDR2: MGHDK and SYGVNS. The ends were cut back, 7 bases at V and 1 base at J, with 15 bases in the middle. The CDR3 spans 15 residues. CDR3 residues: CASKDRGGGTDTQYF. The CDR3 DNA follows: TGTGCCAGCAAAGACAGGGGAGGGGGCACAGATACGCAGTATTTT.

This clone was observed a single time. V usage is TRBV4-3 and J usage is TRBJ2-5; the match to TRBD1 covers 10 bases. The CDR3 runs to 14 residues. CDR1 and CDR2 (germline): LGHNA, YSLEER. The junction had 4 bases not matched to a gene; V was cut back by 4 bases and J by 5 bases. The CDR3 nucleotides read TGCGCCAGCAGCCGGGGACAGGGGTCGGAGACCCAGTACTTC. Protein: CASSRGQGSETQYF.

The chain employs TRBV28 and TRBJ1-1; D ambiguous. Germline V gene sequence: CDR1 MDHEN, CDR2 SYDVKM. V gave up 7 bases and J gave up 7 bases, with 16 bases separating them. CDR3 size: 13 residues. CDR3 nucleotides: TGTGCCAGCACCCTCGACATCGCCGGTGAAGCTTTCTTT. This codes for CASTLDIAGEAFF.

This chain joins TRBV5-1 and TRBJ2-1; TRBD2 matches 8 bases. V was clipped by 3 bases and J by 7 bases; unmatched bases: 6. CDR1 is SGHRS, CDR2 YFSETQ, per germline. The CDR3 length is 14 residues. CDR3: CASSYGTSGNEQFF. CDR3 coding DNA: TGCGCCAGCAGCTACGGGACTAGTGGGAATGAGCAGTTCTTC.

V usage is TRBV9 and J usage is TRBJ2-5; TRBD2 aligns across 10 bases. V dropped 0 bases and J dropped 1; count of bases not matched to a gene: 3. Germline CDR1 and CDR2: SGDLS and YYNGEE. The length of the CDR3 is 16 residues. The CDR3 coding sequence is TGTGCCAGCAGCGTAGTTAGCGGGGGGTTCCAAGAGACCCAGTACTTC. Its translation is CASSVVSGGFQETQYF.

This chain connects TRBV7-2 to TRBJ1-5; 7 bases align to TRBD1. With 3 bases clipped from V and 5 bases from J, the junction kept 1 base outside the gene matches. Germline CDR1 and CDR2: SGHTA and FQGNSA. The CDR3 runs to 13 residues. The CDR3 spells CASSFDRDQPQHF. CDR3 coding DNA: TGTGCCAGCAGCTTTGACAGGGATCAGCCCCAGCATTTT.

The chain joins TRBV5-1 to TRBJ2-1, with D maybe TRBD1 (6 bases). The CDR3 totals 17 residues. V was clipped by 4 bases and J by 0 bases, with 17 bases between them. CDR1 SGHRS and CDR2 YFSETQ come from the germline V gene. The CDR3 reads CASSGQGLRGSYNEQFF. CDR3 DNA sequence: TGCGCCAGCAGCGGCCAGGGGCTAAGAGGCTCCTACAATGAGCAGTTCTTC.

The chain couples TRBV19 to TRBJ2-1; D is possibly TRBD1 (6 bases). Looked up from germline, CDR1 is LNHDA and CDR2 is SQIVND (reference sequence). Trimming pared 7 bases from V and 8 bases from J, leaving 24 bases between. The CDR3 extends over 16 amino acids. CDR3 loop: CASTLTGQRGVHEQFF. The DNA of the CDR3 is TGTGCCAGTACTTTGACGGGACAAAGAGGAGTCCATGAGCAGTTCTTC.

For this clone: The germline gene is not matched at one end of the junction; a read error may be the cause. V gene TRBV28 combines with J gene TRBJ2-2; 11 nucleotides line up with TRBD2. Germline CDR1 and CDR2: MDHEN and SYDVKM. The CDR3 consists of 17 residues. CDR3: CASSPVAGGPNTGELFF. The CDR3 DNA sequence: TGTGCCAGCAGTCCAGTAGCGGGAGGGCCGAATACCGGGGAGCTGTTTTTT. The whole variable domain, filled in from reference TRBV28 and TRBJ2-2, reads DVKVTQSSRYLVKRTGEKVFLECVQDMDHENMFWYRQDPGLGLRLIYFSYDVKMKEKGDIPEGYSVSREKKERFSLILESASTNQTSMYLCASSPVAGGPNTGELFFGEGSRLTVL.

This chain links TRBV7-7 with TRBJ2-7; the D gene is possibly TRBD2 (5 bases). Looked up from germline, CDR1 is SSHAT and CDR2 is FNYEAQ (reference sequence). This CDR3 is 13 amino acids long. V lost 3 bases, J lost 7 bases, and 13 bases lay in between. The CDR3 loop reads CASSLTGMGEQYF. Here the CDR3 DNA reads TGTGCCAGCAGCTTGACGGGAATGGGGGAGCAGTACTTC.

The chain recombines TRBV6-6 with TRBJ1-2, with 9 bases identical to TRBD1. The length of the CDR3 is 14 residues. J gave up 5 bases and V 6 bases, and 7 bases lay outside the gene matches. Germline V gene lookup returns CDR1 MNHNY and CDR2 SVGAGI (reference sequence). The CDR3 sequence is CASRPDRGFYGYTF. CDR3 DNA sequence: TGTGCCAGCAGACCCGACAGGGGGTTTTATGGCTACACCTTC.

The chain employs TRBV5-1 and TRBJ2-5; D is possibly TRBD1 or TRBD2 (5 bases each). This CDR3 is 16 amino acids long. Germline values: CDR1 SGHRS, CDR2 YFSETQ. V lost 4 bases to trimming and J lost 2 bases, with 18 bases between them. CDR3 nucleotide sequence: TGCGCCAGCAGCGGGGGAATAGCGATGAATCAAGAGACCCAGTACTTC. This gives the protein CASSGGIAMNQETQYF. The full variable domain, with the rest looked up from reference TRBV5-1 and TRBJ2-5, is KAGVTQTPRYLIKTRGQQVTLSCSPISGHRSVSWYQQTPGQGLQFLFEYFSETQRNKGNFPGRFSGRQFSNSRSEMNVSTLELGDSALYLCASSGGIAMNQETQYFGPGTRLLVL.

V usage is TRBV14 and J usage is TRBJ2-5; the D is unclear. Between the trimmed V and J ends, which lost 0 bases and 7 bases, there was a span of 6 bases. CDR3 length equals 12 residues. Germline values: CDR1 SGHDN, CDR2 FVKESK. The CDR3 DNA follows: TGTGCCAGCAGCCAAGACAGGTTGACCCAGTACTTC. Its translation is CASSQDRLTQYF.

The chain joins TRBV9 to TRBJ1-6; unclear D gene. Trimming removed 0 bases from V and 9 bases from J, with 13 bases in between. Germline V gene sequence: CDR1 SGDLS, CDR2 YYNGEE. The CDR3 runs to 15 residues. The CDR3 reads CASSVGGSSSSPLHF. The CDR3 DNA is TGTGCCAGCAGCGTAGGCGGGAGTAGTAGTTCACCCCTCCACTTT.

This rearrangement joins TRBV16 to TRBJ1-5; D is ambiguous. V shed 0 bases and J shed 0 bases, with 6 bases lying between them. Germline V lookup: CDR1 KGHSY, CDR2 FQNENV. This CDR3 region has 15 residues. CDR3 sequence: CASSQSTVSNQPQHF. CDR3 sequence (DNA): TGTGCCAGCAGCCAATCTACCGTTAGCAATCAGCCCCAGCATTTT.

The chain has TRBV19 and TRBJ1-1; TRBD1 agrees at 8 bases. Trimming cost V 7 bases and J 1 base; bases outside gene matches: 2. The CDR3 has 13 amino acids. Germline V gene data show CDR1 as LNHDA and CDR2 as SQIVND (reference sequence). The DNA of the CDR3 is TGTGCCAGTACCGGGACAGGGAACACTGAAGCTTTCTTT. It is translated as CASTGTGNTEAFF.

The chain joins TRBV7-8 to TRBJ1-1; D might be TRBD1 (5 bases). Trimming cost V 4 bases and J 3 bases, with 21 bases left between them. This CDR3 is built from 17 residues. The germline V gene encodes CDR1 SGHVS and CDR2 FQNEAQ. The CDR3 is CASSSPGVSSAHTEAFF. The CDR3 DNA sequence: TGTGCCAGCAGCTCCCCGGGGGTATCCTCCGCGCACACTGAAGCTTTCTTT. The full variable domain, in which reference TRBV7-8 and TRBJ1-1 provide the parts outside the CDR3, is GAGVSQSPRYKVAKRGQDVALRCDPISGHVSLFWYQQALGQGPEFLTYFQNEAQLDKSGLPSDRFFAERPEGSVSTLKIQRTQQEDSAVYLCASSSPGVSSAHTEAFFGQGTRLTVV.

The DNA of the CDR3 is TGTGCCAGCAGCTTAGCAGGAGCGGGGTCCTACAATGAGCAGTTCTTC. Translating gives CASSLAGAGSYNEQFF. The chain couples TRBV7-2 to TRBJ2-1, with 7 bases matching TRBD2. Unmatched junction bases numbered 3, after V lost 0 bases and J lost 1 base. CDR3 length equals 16 residues. The germline gives CDR1 SGHTA, CDR2 FQGNSA.

The count of this clone is one. This chain joins TRBV7-2 and TRBJ2-3; D might be TRBD2 (7 bases). With 1 base removed from V and 4 bases from J, the gap between germline ends came to 9 bases. This CDR3 region has 14 residues. Germline CDR1 reads SGHTA; CDR2 reads FQGNSA. The CDR3 DNA reads as TGTGCCAGCAGCTTAGTCGGGGGGCCAGATACGCAGTATTTT. Protein: CASSLVGGPDTQYF. Full variable domain (outside the CDR3, taken from reference TRBV7-2 and TRBJ2-3): GAGVSQSPSNKVTEKGKDVELRCDPISGHTALYWYRQSLGQGLEFLIYFQGNSAPDKSGLPSDRFSAERTGGSVSTLTIQRTQQEDSAVYLCASSLVGGPDTQYFGPGTRLTVL.

This sequence joins TRBV30 and TRBJ1-4; possibly TRBD1 for D (5 bases). The ends were cut back, 0 bases at V and 7 bases at J, with 18 bases in the middle. This CDR3 is built from 16 residues. The germline V gene has CDR1 GTSNPN and CDR2 SVGIG (reference sequence). Here the CDR3 DNA reads TGTGCCTGGAGTGTACTTGAGGGACGGCGGAGTGAAAAACTGTTTTTT. It is translated as CAWSVLEGRRSEKLFF.

This chain joins TRBV25-1 and TRBJ2-6, with D unclear. Germline CDR1 and CDR2: MGHDK and SYGVNS. V was clipped by 9 bases and J by 0 bases, with 9 bases between them. The CDR3 totals 14 residues. CDR3 residues: CASIKSSGANVLTF. The CDR3 DNA sequence: TGTGCCAGTATTAAAAGCTCTGGGGCCAACGTCCTGACTTTC.

A note on this clone: Relative to the germline gene, one junction end is altered; a read error may explain this. The chain couples TRBV5-1 to TRBJ2-5; TRBD1 aligns across 7 bases. The germline V gene encodes CDR1 SGHRS and CDR2 YFSETQ. The CDR3 loop spans 14 amino acids. This CDR3 is CASSPRQGKETQYF. For the CDR3, the DNA is TGTGCCAGCAGCCCTAGACAGGGTAAAGAGACCCAGTACTTC.

The genes are TRBV4-3 and TRBJ2-5; perhaps D is TRBD1 or TRBD2 (5 bases each). CDR1 is LGHNA and CDR2 is YSLEER in the germline V gene. The V gene lost 0 bases and the J gene lost 5 bases, with 13 bases spanning the gap. This CDR3 spans 15 amino acids. The DNA for the CDR3 is TGCGCCAGCAGCCAAGATAGGGACCCGGGTGAGACCCAGTACTTC. Translation: CASSQDRDPGETQYF.

The chain joins TRBV19 to TRBJ1-1; tentatively, D is TRBD1 (6 bases). The length of the CDR3 is 16 residues. V was clipped by 4 bases and J by 0 bases, with 15 bases between them. The germline V gene encodes CDR1 LNHDA and CDR2 SQIVND (reference sequence). The CDR3 sequence: CASSRGQLTMNTEAFF. CDR3 nucleotide sequence: TGTGCCAGTAGTAGAGGACAGCTTACCATGAACACTGAAGCTTTCTTT.

The chain uses TRBV5-1 and TRBJ2-7; D unclear. V lost 0 bases to trimming and J lost 9 bases, with 13 bases between them. The CDR3 contains 13 residues. Looked up from germline, CDR1 is SGHRS and CDR2 is YFSETQ. The CDR3: CASSLAADRGQYF. CDR3 DNA sequence: TGCGCCAGCAGCTTGGCGGCGGATAGAGGGCAGTACTTC.

The CDR3 here is CASRFTGSGTDTQYF. CDR3 DNA: TGTGCCAGTAGATTTACAGGGTCTGGCACAGATACGCAGTATTTT. This chain uses TRBV19 with TRBJ2-3, with a tentative D call TRBD1 (6 bases). Germline CDR1 LNHDA, CDR2 SQIVND (reference sequence). The CDR3 is 15 residues long. V lost 6 bases and J 1 base, leaving 14 bases between the germline ends. Full variable domain (remainder filled in from reference TRBV19 and TRBJ2-3): DGGITQSPKYLFRKEGQNVTLSCEQNLNHDAMYWYRQDPGQGLRLIYYSQIVNDFQKGDIAEGYSVSREKKESFPLTVTSAQKNPTAFYLCASRFTGSGTDTQYFGPGTRLTVL.

The CDR3 loop is CASRTGVANTEAFF. The CDR3 nucleotides read TGTGCCAGTCGGACAGGGGTAGCGAACACTGAAGCTTTCTTT. The V call is TRBV28, the J call TRBJ1-1; TRBD1 matches at 9 bases. In germline, CDR1 is MDHEN, CDR2 SYDVKM. Unmatched junction bases numbered 6, after V lost 9 bases and J lost 1 base. The CDR3 extends over 14 amino acids.